This T cell receptor beta chain was captured in a study of blood T cell repertoires in COVID-19. The germline CDR1 and CDR2 sequences are SEHNR and FQNEAQ (reference sequence). The ends were cut back, 5 bases at V and 7 bases at J, with 18 bases in the middle. The CDR3 has 14 residues. TCRdb's table, derived via immunoSEQ multiplex PCR, lists solely in-frame clones and lacks some. The data hold some 150,000 clones, with about 85% observed a single time. The sequenced sample was peripheral blood. The clonotype originates from a human donor in a cohort sampled during active COVID-19. The chain has TRBV7-9 and TRBJ2-7; weak D call: TRBD1 (5 bases). The CDR3 coding sequence is TGTGCCAGCAGCCTAGGACACCCTGGGCCAGAGCAGTACTTC. Translated: CASSLGHPGPEQYF. The entire variable domain, with the rest obtained from reference TRBV7-9 and TRBJ2-7, is as follows: DTGVSQNPRHKITKRGQNVTFRCDPISEHNRLYWYRQTLGQGPEFLTYFQNEAQLEKSRLLSDRFSAERPKGSFSTLEIQRTEQGDSAMYLCASSLGHPGPEQYFGPGTRLTVT.